This is a list of T cell receptor beta chains from one sample in a study of shared clonotypes between healthy human individuals. Sequenced by immunoSEQ multiplex PCR; TCRdb stores in-frame clones only, minus some. The data show approximately 1,500,000 clones, roughly 96% seen once. Sequenced material: naive CD4+ T cells sorted from blood. The receptor set was obtained from a man aged 30 to 39 in good health. CDR3s include the opening cysteine and the closing phenylalanine or tryptophan. A D gene is named only where the DNA matches it firmly. Clone size is not always given. Where it is, it says once, few, many or a class for expanded clones.

V gene	D gene	clone size	J gene	CDR3 protein	CDR3 DNA
TRBV28	TRBD2	once	TRBJ2-3	CASRLGLAGDTQYF	TGTGCCAGCAGACTCGGACTAGCAGGCGATACGCAGTATTTT
TRBV6-6	NA	once	TRBJ1-5	CASNSRGGGQPQHF	TGTGCCAGCAACTCTCGGGGGGGCGGTCAGCCCCAGCATTTT
TRBV5-6	NA	NA	TRBJ2-1	CASSLGLAVNNEQFF	TGTGCCAGCAGCTTGGGTCTAGCTGTGAACAATGAGCAGTTCTTC
TRBV5-4	NA	NA	TRBJ2-5	CASNIEYQETQYF	TGTGCCAGCAACATTGAGTACCAAGAGACCCAGTACTTC
TRBV27	TRBD2	NA	TRBJ2-5	CASSPLAGGKETQYF	TGTGCCAGCAGCCCCTTGGCGGGAGGGAAAGAGACCCAGTACTTC
TRBV6-5	NA	once	TRBJ2-5	CASSYGGGETQYF	TGTGCCAGCAGTTACGGGGGGGGCGAGACCCAGTACTTC
TRBV4-3	NA	NA	TRBJ2-2	CASSQPIGWYDAGELFF	TGCGCCAGCAGCCAACCCATAGGGTGGTACGATGCCGGGGAGCTGTTTTTT
TRBV2	NA	once	TRBJ2-1	CASCPTVPSVLGQFF	TGTGCCAGCTGCCCGACCGTACCCTCAGTCCTCGGGCAGTTCTTC
TRBV19	TRBD2	NA	TRBJ2-2	CASSTTGTSNTGELFF	TGTGCCAGTAGTACAACCGGGACTAGTAACACCGGGGAGCTGTTTTTT
TRBV14	TRBD2	NA	TRBJ2-1	CASSQERTFWAGENNEQFF	TGTGCCAGCAGCCAAGAGAGGACCTTCTGGGCGGGAGAGAACAATGAGCAGTTCTTC
TRBV11-2	NA	few	TRBJ2-2	CASIRWGELFF	TGTGCCAGCATCCGGTGGGGGGAGCTGTTTTTT
TRBV29-1	NA	NA	TRBJ2-7	CSVFRAPYEQYF	TGCAGCGTTTTCCGTGCCCCTTACGAGCAGTACTTC
TRBV7-9	NA	NA	TRBJ2-4	CASSFGAVKYF	TGTGCCAGCAGCTTTGGGGCCGTTAAGTACTTC
TRBV2	NA	NA	TRBJ2-3	CASSAGIRKRETDTQYF	TGTGCCAGCAGTGCGGGGATACGAAAAAGGGAGACAGATACGCAGTATTTT
TRBV19	TRBD1	NA	TRBJ1-2	CASSRIDRGGGYTF	TGTGCCAGTAGTCGTATAGACAGGGGTGGCGGCTACACCTTC
TRBV5-1	NA	NA	TRBJ1-1	CASSPPGVNTEAFF	TGCGCCAGCAGCCCCCCCGGGGTCAACACTGAAGCTTTCTTT
TRBV11-2	TRBD1	NA	TRBJ2-7	CASSSRTGVYEQYF	TGTGCCAGCAGCTCTAGGACAGGGGTGTACGAGCAGTACTTC
TRBV7-9	NA	once	TRBJ2-2	CASSLTQNTGELFF	TGTGCCAGCAGCTTAACACAAAACACCGGGGAGCTGTTTTTT
TRBV28	TRBD1	NA	TRBJ2-6	CASSLEQGAGANVLTF	TGTGCCAGCAGTTTAGAGCAGGGGGCTGGGGCCAACGTCCTGACTTTC
TRBV29-1	NA	NA	TRBJ2-1	CSVKSPGRSSYNEQFF	TGCAGCGTTAAGAGCCCCGGCCGGAGCTCCTACAATGAGCAGTTCTTC
TRBV11-3	NA	NA	TRBJ2-7	CASSLDSRGEQYF	TGTGCCAGCAGCTTAGATAGCAGGGGCGAGCAGTACTTC
TRBV2	NA	NA	TRBJ1-5	CASSLGSPQHF	TGTGCCAGCAGCCTAGGGTCGCCCCAGCATTTT
TRBV28	TRBD1	NA	TRBJ1-1	CASSSPGGTEAFF	TGTGCCAGCAGTTCACCAGGGGGCACTGAAGCTTTCTTT
TRBV10-1	NA	NA	TRBJ1-1	CASSEFRGDFNTEAFF	TGCGCCAGCAGTGAGTTTAGGGGAGACTTCAACACTGAAGCTTTCTTT
TRBV7-9	NA	NA	TRBJ1-5	CASSSGYSNQPQHF	TGTGCCAGCAGCTCAGGGTATAGCAATCAGCCCCAGCATTTT
TRBV5-4	TRBD1	NA	TRBJ1-2	CASSLARGGQGGGGYTF	TGTGCCAGCAGCTTGGCCCGAGGGGGACAGGGAGGGGGTGGCTACACCTTC
TRBV10-3	NA	NA	TRBJ2-2	CAISVGLNTGELFF	TGTGCCATCAGTGTTGGGCTAAACACCGGGGAGCTGTTTTTT
TRBV27	TRBD2	once	TRBJ2-2	CASIGLAGSGELFF	TGTGCCAGCATCGGTCTAGCGGGATCCGGGGAGCTGTTTTTT
TRBV5-1	NA	NA	TRBJ2-1	CASSLSGTGGWLAGGPSYNEQFF	TGCGCCAGCAGCTTGTCCGGGACAGGGGGCTGGCTAGCGGGAGGGCCGTCCTACAATGAGCAGTTCTTC
TRBV12-5	NA	NA	TRBJ2-2	CASGLVLGIQPNTGELFF	TGTGCTAGTGGTTTGGTACTGGGGATCCAGCCGAACACCGGGGAGCTGTTTTTT
TRBV7-2	NA	NA	TRBJ2-7	CASSFAYEQYF	TGTGCCAGCAGCTTCGCCTACGAGCAGTACTTC
TRBV9	NA	NA	TRBJ1-4	CASSPRGGAGEKLFF	TGTGCCAGCAGCCCACGTGGGGGGGCTGGGGAAAAACTGTTTTTT
TRBV19	NA	NA	TRBJ2-7	CASSIPPDNEQYF	TGTGCCAGTAGTATCCCCCCTGATAACGAGCAGTACTTC
TRBV5-1	NA	NA	TRBJ2-5	CASSSEGSGEETQYF	TGCGCCAGCAGCTCGGAGGGGTCCGGGGAAGAGACCCAGTACTTC
TRBV7-9	NA	NA	TRBJ2-1	CASRPTSFSYNEQFF	TGTGCCAGCAGGCCTACTAGCTTCTCCTACAATGAGCAGTTCTTC
TRBV27	NA	NA	TRBJ2-3	CASSLGRLTDTQYF	TGTGCCAGCAGTCTTGGGCGACTCACAGATACGCAGTATTTT
TRBV2	NA	NA	TRBJ1-1	CASSDMKNTEAFF	TGTGCCAGCAGTGACATGAAGAACACTGAAGCTTTCTTT
TRBV28	NA	NA	TRBJ2-5	CASSLSEGGRETQYF	TGTGCCAGCAGTTTATCGGAGGGGGGGCGTGAGACCCAGTACTTC
TRBV5-5	NA	NA	TRBJ1-5	CASSLPGRVQPQHF	TGTGCCAGCAGCTTGCCAGGGCGGGTTCAGCCCCAGCATTTT
TRBV19	TRBD1	NA	TRBJ1-5	CASSTIGTGRQPQHF	TGTGCCAGTAGTACGATCGGGACAGGGCGTCAGCCCCAGCATTTT
TRBV6-4	TRBD1	NA	TRBJ1-1	CASSGRDRENTEAFF	TGTGCCAGCAGTGGTAGGGACAGGGAAAACACTGAAGCTTTCTTT
TRBV7-9	NA	NA	TRBJ2-1	CASSYLSSYNEQFF	TGTGCCAGCAGCTACTTGAGCTCCTACAATGAGCAGTTCTTC
TRBV11-2	NA	NA	TRBJ1-4	CASSLYGLPNEKLFF	TGTGCCAGCAGCTTATACGGCCTTCCTAATGAAAAACTGTTTTTT
TRBV9	NA	once	TRBJ2-5	CASSVDLRGTQYF	TGTGCCAGCAGCGTAGATTTAAGGGGGACCCAGTACTTC
TRBV5-1	NA	NA	TRBJ2-3	CASSLERGRGRTDTQYF	TGCGCCAGCAGCTTGGAACGGGGCAGGGGAAGAACAGATACGCAGTATTTT
TRBV19	NA	NA	TRBJ2-1	CASRANPASFYNEQFF	TGTGCCAGTAGAGCGAATCCTGCCAGCTTCTACAATGAGCAGTTCTTC
TRBV10-3	TRBD1	NA	TRBJ1-2	CAISEGALGGYTF	TGTGCCATCAGCGAGGGGGCTTTAGGGGGCTACACCTTC
TRBV11-2	TRBD1	NA	TRBJ2-5	CASSSGTVEPQETQYF	TGTGCCAGCAGCTCGGGGACAGTCGAACCACAAGAGACCCAGTACTTC
TRBV9	NA	NA	TRBJ2-1	CASSVVQGRVNEQFF	TGTGCCAGCAGCGTAGTCCAGGGGAGGGTGAATGAGCAGTTCTTC
TRBV5-1	NA	NA	TRBJ1-2	CASSPHGIRGGYTF	TGCGCCAGCAGCCCTCACGGGATCAGGGGTGGCTACACCTTC
TRBV6-1	NA	once	TRBJ1-4	CASGDRATNEKLFF	TGTGCCAGCGGAGACAGAGCAACTAATGAAAAACTGTTTTTT